The 20 T cell receptor beta chains below were found in one sample sequenced in a study of identical twins. MiXCR was run by TCRdb on the 5' RACE reads, yielding one entry per CDR3 protein. This table has 500,000 or so distinct CDR3 sequences, roughly an eighth appearing once. The data were also submitted as part of a second study, on yellow fever vaccine responses in identical twins.

Material for sequencing was CD4+ T cells sorted from blood. These receptors were obtained from a woman under 30 in good health.

Written as DNA, the CDR3 is TGTGCCAGCAGTGAAACAGGGTCGGGTGGAAACACCATATATTTT. Amino acids: CASSETGSGGNTIYF. The chain combines TRBV25-1 with TRBJ1-3, with D tentatively TRBD1 (6 bases). This CDR3 is 15 amino acids long. CDR1 and CDR2 from the germline V gene are MGHDK and SYGVNS. The ends were cut back, 2 bases at V and 3 bases at J, with 11 bases in the middle. The full variable domain, rest sourced from reference TRBV25-1 and TRBJ1-3, is EADIYQTPRYLVIGTGKKITLECSQTMGHDKMYWYQQDPGMELHLIHYSYGVNSTEKGDLSSESTVSRIRTEHFPLTLESARPSHTSQYLCASSETGSGGNTIYFGEGSWLTVV.

The gene calls are TRBV5-5 and TRBJ2-5, with a weak D call TRBD2 (5 bases). The CDR3 length is 14 residues. Trimming took 6 bases from V and 4 from J, leaving 16 bases between them. CDR1 is SGHKS and CDR2 is YYEKEE in the germline V gene (reference sequence). In nucleotides, the CDR3 is TGTGCCAGCAACACCGGGAACCCTCGAGAGACCCAGTACTTC. It yields the protein CASNTGNPRETQYF.

This clonotype was seen many times. The gene calls are TRBV5-6 and TRBJ2-7; D is possibly TRBD2 (5 bases). Per the germline V gene, CDR1 is SGHDT and CDR2 is YYEEEE. CDR3 length equals 13 residues. The V and J ends lost 4 bases and 4 bases respectively, with 12 bases between them. CDR3 DNA sequence: TGTGCCAGCAGCCATAGACTATTATACGAGCAGTACTTC. It is translated as CASSHRLLYEQYF.

This rearrangement joins TRBV15 to TRBJ1-4; D gene unclear. The CDR3 covers 17 residues. Trimming pared 0 bases from V and 4 bases from J, leaving 15 bases between. From germline, CDR1 is LNHNV and CDR2 YYDKDF (reference sequence). The CDR3 sequence: CATSRDLDPRLNEKLFF. For the CDR3, the DNA is TGTGCCACCAGCAGAGATTTAGATCCGCGGCTTAATGAAAAACTGTTTTTT.

This clonotype was observed many times. V and J are TRBV7-2 and TRBJ2-3; D ambiguous. Germline V CDR1 and CDR2: SGHTA, FQGNSA. The CDR3 sequence is 16 residues long. V shed 4 bases and J shed 4 bases, with 18 bases lying between them. CDR3: CASSWPLIGVSDTQYF. The CDR3 nucleotides read TGTGCCAGCAGCTGGCCTTTAATAGGTGTGTCAGATACGCAGTATTTT.

This chain links TRBV14 with TRBJ2-1; possible D gene TRBD1, 6 bases. Looked up from germline, CDR1 is SGHDN and CDR2 is FVKESK. This CDR3 comprises 15 residues. Trimming took off 0 bases at V and 8 bases at J, with 14 bases between the two ends. The CDR3 DNA follows: TGTGCCAGCAGCCAAGATCTTGCAGGGGCCCATGAGCAGTTCTTC. This codes for CASSQDLAGAHEQFF.

In its sample, this clonotype was seen a few times. The chain is built from TRBV5-1 and TRBJ2-2, with no clear D. Deletions cut 0 bases from V and 4 bases from J, with 13 bases between. The CDR3 extends over 16 amino acids. Germline CDR1 reads SGHRS; CDR2 reads YFSETQ. DNA for the CDR3: TGCGCCAGCAGCTTGGGTCAGCGTACGGGCACCGGGGAGCTGTTTTTT. It specifies CASSLGQRTGTGELFF.

The chain is built from TRBV29-1 and TRBJ2-1; the D call may be TRBD1 or TRBD2 (5 bases each). The CDR3 totals 15 residues. Germline CDR1 and CDR2: SQVTM and ANQGSEA. V lost 3 bases, J lost 5 bases, and 17 bases lay in between. This chain's CDR3 is CSVERDSGGDNEQFF. CDR3 nucleotides: TGCAGCGTTGAGAGGGATAGTGGGGGAGACAATGAGCAGTTCTTC.

In DNA form, the CDR3 reads TGTGCCAGCAGTCGCACCGGGACCTCCACTGAAGCTTTCTTT. Residues: CASSRTGTSTEAFF. The V and J genes are TRBV12-3 or TRBV12-4 and TRBJ1-1, with D possibly being TRBD1 (5 bases). Trimming removed 5 bases from V and 4 bases from J, with 14 bases in between. This CDR3 is built from 14 residues.

Only a few counts were recorded for this clonotype. V gene TRBV15 combines with J gene TRBJ1-1; TRBD1 is a possible D gene (6 bases). The CDR3 runs to 16 residues. Trimming stripped 0 bases from V and 2 bases from J, with 13 bases between. Germline V gives CDR1 LNHNV, CDR2 YYDKDF (reference sequence). The CDR3 region has the DNA TGTGCCACCAGCAGAGATCCGACAGGAATAAACACTGAAGCTTTCTTT. Its protein is CATSRDPTGINTEAFF.

Ten or more counts support this clonotype. The V call is TRBV12-3 or TRBV12-4, the J call TRBJ2-7, with D unresolved. The CDR3 has 12 amino acids. Trimming stripped 8 bases from V and 5 bases from J, with 13 bases between. The CDR3 is CASAETSHEQYF. The CDR3 bases are TGTGCCAGCGCCGAAACAAGCCACGAGCAGTACTTC.

The chain has TRBV11-2 and TRBJ2-3, with D possibly matching TRBD2 (5 bases). The CDR3 spans 16 residues. V lost 2 bases and J lost 7, with 19 bases in between. In germline, CDR1 is SGHAT, CDR2 FQNNGV. Written as DNA, the CDR3 is TGTGCCAGCAGCTTATTGGGTAGCGTTATCGGGAATACGCAGTATTTT. Encoded protein: CASSLLGSVIGNTQYF.

The genes are TRBV7-2 and TRBJ2-2; tentative D call: TRBD2 (6 bases). CDR3 size: 15 residues. The germline V and J ends were trimmed by 5 bases and 5 bases, with 15 bases remaining between them. Germline V gene data show CDR1 as SGHTA and CDR2 as FQGNSA. The CDR3 coding sequence is TGTGCCAGCAGCCTTCAAACAGCGGGTACCGGGGAGCTGTTTTTT. This codes for CASSLQTAGTGELFF.

This rearrangement joins TRBV7-6 to TRBJ2-7; 13 bases match TRBD2. In germline, CDR1 is SGHVS, CDR2 FNYEAQ. This CDR3 is 16 amino acids long. J gave up 5 bases and V 4 bases, and 8 bases lay outside the gene matches. CDR3 DNA sequence: TGTGCCAGCAGCTCAAGACTAGCGGGGGGTCGGAACGAGCAGTACTTC. Encoded protein: CASSSRLAGGRNEQYF. Variable domain in full (rest from reference TRBV7-6 and TRBJ2-7): GAGVSQSPRYKVTKRGQDVALRCDPISGHVSLYWYRQALGQGPEFLTYFNYEAQQDKSGLPNDRFSAERPEGSISTLTIQRTEQRDSAMYRCASSSRLAGGRNEQYFGPGTRLTVT.

The V call is TRBV6-2 or TRBV6-3, the J call TRBJ2-1; either TRBD1 or TRBD2 may supply D (5 bases each). Per germline, CDR1 MNHEY and CDR2 SVGEGT. This CDR3 region has 14 residues. The ends were cut back, 8 bases at V and 9 bases at J, with 20 bases in the middle. CDR3 amino acids: CASGGRKVEAEQFF. CDR3 nucleotides: TGTGCCAGCGGGGGACGTAAAGTGGAGGCTGAGCAGTTCTTC.

The chain couples TRBV10-3 to TRBJ2-1, with 7 bases aligning to TRBD2. V gave up 11 bases and J gave up 5 bases; unmatched junction bases: 6. CDR3 length: 12 residues. Germline CDR1 ENHRY, CDR2 SYGVKD. Here the CDR3 reads CASRTSDNEQFF. DNA of the CDR3: TGTGCCTCGAGAACTAGCGACAATGAGCAGTTCTTC.

This clonotype was detected many times. The rearrangement uses TRBV29-1 and TRBJ2-7, with D tentatively TRBD1 (6 bases). V dropped 0 bases and J dropped 4 bases, with 10 bases sitting between them. This CDR3 region has 13 residues. The germline gives CDR1 SQVTM, CDR2 ANQGSEA. The DNA for the CDR3 is TGCAGCGTTGAAGAACCAGGGGCATACGAGCAGTACTTC. Its protein is CSVEEPGAYEQYF.

This clonotype was recorded many times. The V gene is TRBV7-8, the J gene TRBJ2-2; the D is unclear. CDR1 and CDR2 from the germline V gene are SGHVS and FQNEAQ. The CDR3 is 15 residues long. Deletions cut 0 bases from V and 4 bases from J, with 9 bases between. The CDR3 DNA is TGTGCCAGCAGCTTAGCGCGGTTTAGCACCGGGGAGCTGTTTTTT. Amino acid sequence: CASSLARFSTGELFF.

This clonotype was detected a few times. The chain employs TRBV29-1 and TRBJ2-7; no clear D gene. The CDR3 length is 12 residues. The germline V and J ends were trimmed by 6 bases and 2 bases, with 11 bases remaining between them. Germline V gene sequence: CDR1 SQVTM, CDR2 ANQGSEA. The CDR3 loop reads CSVTTVAYEQYF. Written as DNA, the CDR3 is TGCAGCGTGACAACCGTGGCCTACGAGCAGTACTTC.

This clonotype was recorded at least ten times. The V and J genes are TRBV12-3 or TRBV12-4 and TRBJ1-1, with D unresolved. The ends were cut back, 5 bases at V and 1 base at J, with 11 bases in the middle. The CDR3 is 14 residues long. CDR3 coding DNA: TGTGCCAGCAGTCAACCACGACGGAACACTGAAGCTTTCTTT. Protein product: CASSQPRRNTEAFF.